This TCR beta chain was recorded in a study of breast tumors, draining lymph nodes, adjacent tissues. TCRdb re-analysed the multiplex PCR reads in MiXCR, keeping a single row per CDR3 protein. The sample shows some 120,000 distinct CDR3 sequences, less than 20% of them seen only once. Findings and caveats of the study: Tumor T cell lymph node origin was a supported hypothesis, not proven. Tumor TCR diversity was below lymph nodes but above nontumor tissue. Tumor and nontumor repertoires were significantly more similar in luminal-like than in basal-like breast cancer. Findings are consistent with lymph node origin and intratumoral expansion of most tumor T cells.

About this clonotype itself: As yet, its antigen is unknown. A much larger clone is a single base away; this may be a read error.

CDR3 length: 15 amino acids. CDR1 and CDR2 (germline): SGHTA, FQGTGA. Samples came from axillary lymph nodes draining the breast cancer. The V and J genes are TRBV7-3 and TRBJ2-3; D is perhaps TRBD1 (5 bases). Matching the DNA end better, TRBJ1-5 makes the J call doubtful. The receptor's source is a female donor with breast cancer. Some clones in this sample may be carry-over from other donors' samples. The sample consisted of axillary lymph node tissue. CDR3 residues: CASSLGGGVTDTQHF. CDR3 DNA sequence: TGTGCCAGCAGCTTAGGCGGGGGGGTCACAGATACGCAGCATTTT.